These 17 T cell receptor beta chains were sequenced from one sample in a study of blood T cell repertoires in COVID-19. Libraries were prepared by immunoSEQ multiplex PCR; TCRdb keeps only in-frame clonotypes and omits some of them. Of about 100,000 clones in the sample, around 79% were seen once. The source material was peripheral blood. These receptors came from a woman older than 75 with active or convalescent COVID-19.

This chain joins TRBV6-6 and TRBJ2-1; tentative D call: TRBD1 (6 bases). Trimming pared 1 base from V and 6 bases from J, leaving 7 bases between. Germline V gene data show CDR1 as MNHNY and CDR2 as SVGAGI (reference sequence). The length of the CDR3 is 13 residues. The CDR3 bases are TGTGCCAGCAGTTACTTGACAGGCAATGAGCAGTTCTTC. Translated: CASSYLTGNEQFF.

Comment on this clone: The junction shows a germline mismatch at one end, possibly a read error. The chain is built from TRBV5-1 and TRBJ2-5; 8 nucleotides align to TRBD2. The germline gives CDR1 SGHRS, CDR2 YFSETQ. The CDR3 is 17 residues long. CDR3 nucleotide sequence: TGTGCCAGCAGCTACGGGACCTGGGCGGGGGGCCAAGAGACCCAGTACTTC. Translating gives CASSYGTWAGGQETQYF. Full variable domain (remainder filled in from reference TRBV5-1 and TRBJ2-5): KAGVTQTPRYLIKTRGQQVTLSCSPISGHRSVSWYQQTPGQGLQFLFEYFSETQRNKGNFPGRFSGRQFSNSRSEMNVSTLELGDSALYLCASSYGTWAGGQETQYFGPGTRLLVL.

This chain connects TRBV20-1 to TRBJ1-2; D gene uncertain. The V gene's germline CDR1 is DFQATT and CDR2 SNEGSKA (reference sequence). V was trimmed by 1 base and J by 8 bases, leaving 8 bases between them. This CDR3 has 11 residues. The CDR3 nucleotides are TGCAGTGCTAGAGCCCGTGTCGGCTACACCTTC. It is translated as CSARARVGYTF.

The gene calls are TRBV4-1 and TRBJ1-2, with D perhaps TRBD1 (5 bases). Germline lookup yields CDR1 MGHRA and CDR2 YSYEKL. The V and J ends lost 0 bases and 4 bases respectively, with 12 bases between them. CDR3 length equals 15 residues. The CDR3 here is CASSQDPQGGYGYTF. The CDR3, as DNA: TGCGCCAGCAGCCAAGATCCCCAGGGCGGCTATGGCTACACCTTC.

This chain connects TRBV2 to TRBJ2-7, with a tentative D call TRBD2 (6 bases). V was pared by 7 bases and J by 2 bases, with 12 bases between. The CDR3 extends over 13 amino acids. The germline V gene encodes CDR1 SNHLY and CDR2 FYNNEI. The CDR3 region is CASMEGPPYEQYF. As DNA, the CDR3 is TGTGCCAGCATGGAGGGTCCCCCCTACGAGCAGTACTTC.

This clone was seen only a few times. CDR3 sequence: CASSHPGQGNEQYF. DNA for the CDR3: TGTGCCAGCAGTCATCCGGGACAGGGTAACGAGCAGTACTTC. V and J are TRBV5-4 and TRBJ2-7; 9 nucleotides align to TRBD1. V lost 5 bases, J lost 5 bases, and 8 bases stayed unmatched. Germline values: CDR1 SGHNT, CDR2 YYREEE (reference sequence). CDR3 length: 14 residues.

The V and J genes are TRBV2 and TRBJ2-7, with TRBD1 matching 11 bases. Germline V CDR1 and CDR2: SNHLY, FYNNEI. The CDR3 has 16 amino acids. The J segment lost 2 bases and the V segment lost 6 bases, leaving 9 bases of the junction unmatched. The chain's CDR3 is CASSRTPGQGAYEQYF. CDR3 sequence (DNA): TGTGCCAGCAGCCGAACCCCGGGACAGGGGGCCTACGAGCAGTACTTC. Drawing the rest from reference TRBV2 and TRBJ2-7, the complete variable domain is EPEVTQTPSHQVTQMGQEVILRCVPISNHLYFYWYRQILGQKVEFLVSFYNNEISEKSEIFDDQFSVERPDGSNFTLKIRSTKLEDSAMYFCASSRTPGQGAYEQYFGPGTRLTVT.

The chain combines TRBV29-1 with TRBJ2-7, with 7 bases lining up with TRBD2. The V gene's germline CDR1 is SQVTM and CDR2 ANQGSEA. With 5 bases clipped from V and 2 bases from J, the junction kept 9 bases outside the gene matches. The CDR3 is made up of 14 amino acids. The CDR3 sequence is CSVLSRESPYEQYF. The CDR3 bases are TGCAGCGTTTTATCGCGGGAGTCCCCCTACGAGCAGTACTTC.

V gene TRBV6-6 combines with J gene TRBJ1-1; a weak D match, TRBD1 (6 bases). This CDR3 spans 15 amino acids. V lost 8 bases to trimming and J lost 5 bases, with 21 bases between them. CDR1 and CDR2 from the germline V gene are MNHNY and SVGAGI (reference sequence). In DNA, the CDR3 is TGTGCCAGCGGTTTGTGGGGGCCGAGGGGGACTGAAGCTTTCTTT. Protein: CASGLWGPRGTEAFF.

The chain joins TRBV29-1 to TRBJ2-3; 10 bases agree with TRBD2. There are 19 residues in the CDR3. CDR1 and CDR2 (germline): SQVTM, ANQGSEA. With V trimmed by 4 bases and J by 3 bases, 19 bases remained unmatched. The CDR3 nucleotides read TGCAGCGTTGGCCCCTCTAGCGGGAGAGGAGGAGGTGTGACAGATACGCAGTATTTT. Its protein is CSVGPSSGRGGGVTDTQYF.

This chain links TRBV2 with TRBJ2-5; the D gene is possibly TRBD2 (6 bases). Germline V gene sequence: CDR1 SNHLY, CDR2 FYNNEI. This CDR3 has 13 residues. V was shortened by 7 bases and J by 5 bases, with 14 bases between the two germline ends. CDR3 DNA: TGTGCCAGCATCCGGGAGATTGGGGAGACCCAGTACTTC. Translation gives CASIREIGETQYF.

This clone was counted a few times. The chain employs TRBV4-3 and TRBJ2-7; possible D gene TRBD2, 6 bases. Trimming cost V 1 base and J 4 bases, with 14 bases left between them. The CDR3 consists of 15 residues. In germline, CDR1 is LGHNA, CDR2 YSLEER. CDR3 DNA: TGCGCCAGCAGCCAAGGTACGGCAGGGACTTACGAGCAGTACTTC. Encoded protein: CASSQGTAGTYEQYF.

The chain links TRBV9 to TRBJ1-1, with 9 positions matching TRBD1. V shed 3 bases and J 4 bases; nucleotides not matched to a gene: 10. The CDR3 runs 16 residues. Germline V gene sequence: CDR1 SGDLS, CDR2 YYNGEE. The CDR3, as DNA: TGTGCCAGCAGCGCACAGGGGGCTGGGTTTACCACTGAAGCTTTCTTT. Its protein is CASSAQGAGFTTEAFF. The full variable domain, rest sourced from reference TRBV9 and TRBJ1-1, is DSGVTQTPKHLITATGQRVTLRCSPRSGDLSVYWYQQSLDQGLQFLIQYYNGEERAKGNILERFSAQQFPDLHSELNLSSLELGDSALYFCASSAQGAGFTTEAFFGQGTRLTVV.

This chain joins TRBV7-6 and TRBJ2-1, with 14 bases aligning to TRBD2. This CDR3 has 18 residues. CDR1 and CDR2 from the germline V gene are SGHVS and FNYEAQ. V lost 5 bases, J lost 1 base, and 7 bases stayed unmatched. CDR3 sequence: CASSPGGLAGASYNEQFF. CDR3 nucleotides: TGTGCCAGCAGCCCAGGGGGACTAGCGGGAGCTTCCTACAATGAGCAGTTCTTC.

CDR3 nucleotide sequence: TGTGCCAGCAGAGCGGGAGTCCCCTACGAGCAGTACTTC. Its translation is CASRAGVPYEQYF. This sequence joins TRBV2 and TRBJ2-7; TRBD2 matches at 8 bases. The V gene's germline CDR1 is SNHLY and CDR2 FYNNEI. V shed 6 bases, J shed 2 bases, and the junction held 3 bases outside the gene matches. The CDR3 is 13 residues long. Drawing the rest from reference TRBV2 and TRBJ2-7, the complete variable domain is EPEVTQTPSHQVTQMGQEVILRCVPISNHLYFYWYRQILGQKVEFLVSFYNNEISEKSEIFDDQFSVERPDGSNFTLKIRSTKLEDSAMYFCASRAGVPYEQYFGPGTRLTVT.

This chain joins TRBV5-4 and TRBJ2-7, with D maybe TRBD1 (5 bases). V lost 0 bases to trimming and J lost 6 bases, with 13 bases between them. CDR1 SGHNT and CDR2 YYREEE come from the germline V gene (reference sequence). The CDR3 contains 14 residues. In nucleotides, the CDR3 is TGTGCCAGCAGCTTGGATTTGACAGCGAGCGAGCAGTACTTC. It translates to CASSLDLTASEQYF.

V usage is TRBV10-1 and J usage is TRBJ1-1; D ambiguous. Germline V gives CDR1 WNHNN, CDR2 SYGVQD (reference sequence). The CDR3 is made up of 12 amino acids. V gave up 3 bases and J gave up 10 bases, with 12 bases separating them. The CDR3 reads CASSDSGRTAFF. Here the CDR3 DNA reads TGCGCCAGCAGTGATTCCGGGAGAACAGCTTTCTTT.